A selection of T cell receptor beta chains follows, all from one sample in a study of PD-1 blockade in classical Hodgkin lymphoma. Sequenced by immunoSEQ multiplex PCR; TCRdb stores in-frame clones only, minus some. The table has more than 15,000 clones, roughly 63% seen once. The input for sequencing was peripheral blood mononuclear cells (PBMCs), taken before the second cycle of nivolumab. Source of these receptors: a human donor with classical Hodgkin lymphoma. Each CDR3 is given with its conserved first and last residue. Each record gives: J gene, V gene, clone size, CDR3 protein. Rows give clone size only sometimes, using once, few, many, or a class for an expanded clone.

>TRBJ1-2|TRBV29-1|NA
CSVQGPGGGYTF
>TRBJ1-1|TRBV18|NA
CASSPIGGGANTEAFF
>TRBJ2-1|TRBV7-9|few
CASSEQGNEQFF
>TRBJ1-1|TRBV11-2|NA
CASSLGVDTEAFF
>TRBJ2-1|TRBV7-7|NA
CASSLATPKPSGDSSSYNEQFF
>TRBJ2-7|TRBV14|NA
CASSQVRFSGSYEQYF
>TRBJ2-3|TRBV7-2|NA
CASSLGVTDTQYF
>TRBJ1-1|TRBV7-9|NA
CASSLVSGSTEAFF
>TRBJ2-4|TRBV5-5|NA
CASSLSSTRGKNIQYF
>TRBJ2-4|TRBV27|NA
CASSLLERLAKNIQYF
>TRBJ2-7|TRBV29-1|few
CSVEHPSTGEDSYEQYF
>TRBJ1-1|TRBV11-1|NA
CASSSMAANTEAFF
>TRBJ2-7|TRBV2|NA
CASSDGARVDEQYF
>TRBJ2-1|TRBV27|NA
CASSFGQGVGNEQFF
>TRBJ2-7|TRBV9|few
CASSVGGFGYEQYF
>TRBJ2-5|TRBV6-6|NA
CASSDRPGGAETQYF
>TRBJ2-2|TRBV18|NA
CASSFNRISVGELFF
>TRBJ2-1|TRBV15|once
CATSRGSSGSRYEQFF
>TRBJ1-2|TRBV28|medium-sized
CASSRRQVPYGYTF
>TRBJ2-2|TRBV11-3|NA
CASSLPGNTGELFF
>TRBJ2-5|TRBV11-2|NA
CASSLDPKTQYF
>TRBJ1-1|TRBV7-9|NA
CASSSDRGNTEAFF
>TRBJ1-4|TRBV5-1|NA
CASSLREASRGEKLFF
>TRBJ2-7|TRBV28|NA
CASSLLDRGYEQYF
>TRBJ2-1|TRBV2|NA
CASSEAARGSDEQFF
>TRBJ2-1|TRBV11-2|NA
CASSFWAGASYNEQFF
>TRBJ2-5|TRBV27|NA
CASSLRTSGNGETQYF
>TRBJ2-1|TRBV7-9|once
CASSSPPLAGGDYNEQFF
>TRBJ2-1|TRBV28|NA
CASKRTSGLGEQFF
>TRBJ2-5|TRBV27|NA
CASSLRSAGETQYF
>NA|TRBV28|NA
CAGRSGVSSYEQYF
>TRBJ1-1|TRBV6-6|NA
CASSYARDNTEAFF
>TRBJ2-7|TRBV6-6|NA
CASSYDAPPEDEQYF
>TRBJ2-1|TRBV5-1|few
CASSFGRGPYNEQFF
>TRBJ1-5|TRBV6-6|once
CASSFQGGQPQHF
>TRBJ1-5|TRBV19|NA
CASTHPRSGKGFNQPQHF
>TRBJ2-1|TRBV6-6|few
CASSYSWEQFF
>TRBJ2-1|TRBV4-1|NA
CASSGLQSSYNEQFF
>TRBJ1-4|TRBV9|NA
CASSVGFGTTNEKLFF
>TRBJ1-5|TRBV27|few
CASRSGTDNQPQHF
>TRBJ2-3|TRBV5-5|once
CASSSRAGLTDTQYF
>TRBJ2-5|TRBV4-1|NA
CASSQDGPGTWGTPETQYF
>TRBJ1-1|TRBV28|once
CASSLIQEYLNTEAFF
>TRBJ2-5|TRBV7-8|NA
CASSPLLETQYF
>TRBJ2-5|TRBV7-8|few
CASSLASSNRDAQETQYF
>TRBJ1-2|TRBV2|NA
CASSWTDYGYTF
>TRBJ2-1|TRBV7-2|NA
CASSYWDRSEQFF
>TRBJ2-5|TRBV5-5|NA
CASSLGPGEGETQYF